One and the same sample provided the 13 T cell receptor beta chains below, sequenced in a study of blood T cells in healthy people across ages. Alongside a J-beta primer mix, a sample-barcoded 5' primer served in a second PCR lasting roughly 6 to 12 cycles. TCRdb re-called the 5' RACE reads through MiXCR, storing one row per CDR3 protein. Of about 680,000 distinct CDR3 sequences listed, roughly 49% were seen once; the top ten hold roughly 34%. What was sequenced was blood. All receptors derive from a woman in her sixties or seventies in good health.

This clonotype came up many times. This chain links TRBV24-1 with TRBJ2-3; 7 bases match TRBD1. The CDR3 length is 17 residues. The J segment lost 0 bases and the V segment lost 4 bases, leaving 9 bases of the junction unmatched. The germline CDR1 and CDR2 sequences are KGHDR and SFDVKD. CDR3 sequence reads: CATSEDPGTASTDTQYF. As DNA, the CDR3 is TGTGCCACCAGTGAGGACCCCGGGACAGCTAGCACAGATACGCAGTATTTT.

V is TRBV14 and J is TRBJ2-3; a weak D match, TRBD2 (6 bases). V gave up 0 bases and J gave up 6 bases, with 19 bases separating them. This CDR3 has 17 amino acids. Germline CDR1 is SGHDN and CDR2 is FVKESK. The CDR3 region has the DNA TGTGCCAGCAGCCAAGAGGTTTTTCGTCCAGGGAGGGATACGCAGTATTTT. Translating gives CASSQEVFRPGRDTQYF.

V and J are TRBV20-1 and TRBJ1-2, with a tentative D call TRBD1 (6 bases). Germline V gene data show CDR1 as DFQATT and CDR2 as SNEGSKA (reference sequence). The V end was cut by 6 bases, the J end by 3 bases, with 11 bases between. This CDR3 is built from 12 residues. The chain's CDR3 is CSAPDSYYGYTF. The CDR3 region has the DNA TGCAGTGCCCCGGACAGCTACTATGGCTACACCTTC.

At least ten counts were recorded for this clonotype. This chain links TRBV11-2 with TRBJ2-1; tentative D call: TRBD1 (9 bases). The CDR3 runs to 15 residues. V lost 2 bases and J lost 7, with 15 bases in between. The V gene's germline CDR1 is SGHAT and CDR2 FQNNGV. CDR3 sequence (DNA): TGTGCCAGCAGCTTATTAGCGGGACAGGGTAATGAGCAGTTCTTC. As protein: CASSLLAGQGNEQFF. The full variable domain, rest sourced from reference TRBV11-2 and TRBJ2-1, is EAGVAQSPRYKIIEKRQSVAFWCNPISGHATLYWYQQILGQGPKLLIQFQNNGVVDDSQLPKDRFSAERLKGVDSTLKIQPAKLEDSAVYLCASSLLAGQGNEQFFGPGTRLTVL.

The rearrangement joins TRBV6-5 to TRBJ2-3; TRBD2 aligns across 15 bases. After removal of 2 bases from V and 5 bases from J, the junction contained 5 bases not matched to a gene. The CDR3 length is 17 residues. Looked up from germline, CDR1 is MNHEY and CDR2 is SVGAGI. The CDR3 sequence: CASSYGRTSGRVDTQYF. CDR3 DNA: TGTGCCAGCAGTTACGGGAGGACTAGCGGGAGGGTAGATACGCAGTATTTT.

CDR3 coding DNA: TGTGCCAGCAGCTTTGTTAGCGGGAAAGGCCAAGAGACCCAGTACTTC. Translation: CASSFVSGKGQETQYF. This rearrangement joins TRBV7-2 to TRBJ2-5, with 8 bases aligning to TRBD2. With V trimmed by 3 bases and J by 1 base, 7 bases remained unmatched. Germline V CDR1 and CDR2: SGHTA, FQGNSA. This CDR3 is built from 16 residues.

Concerning this clonotype: A much larger clone sits a single nucleotide away, making a read error possible. The DNA for the CDR3 is TGTGCCATCAGTGAGTCGGGGGACGGTACGCAGTATTTT. Translation gives CAISESGDGTQYF. J is TRBJ2-3 and V is TRBV10-3, with D perhaps matching TRBD1 or TRBD2 (5 bases each). Germline CDR1 and CDR2: ENHRY and SYGVKD. Trimming stripped 0 bases from V and 8 bases from J, with 9 bases between. CDR3 length: 13 amino acids.

The J gene is TRBJ2-1, the V gene TRBV4-1; 12 bases map to TRBD2. The germline V gene encodes CDR1 MGHRA and CDR2 YSYEKL. Unmatched junction bases numbered 13, after V lost 2 bases and J lost 8 bases. CDR3 length: 18 amino acids. The CDR3 loop reads CASSQKLAGGPQDYEQFF. The CDR3 DNA reads TGCGCCAGCAGCCAAAAACTAGCGGGGGGACCCCAGGACTATGAGCAGTTCTTC.

In regard to this clonotype: Being one base from a much bigger clone, this may be a read error. The chain combines TRBV25-1 with TRBJ1-2; weak D call: TRBD1 (5 bases). The germline gives CDR1 MGHDK, CDR2 SYGVNS. CDR3 size: 14 residues. The CDR3 region is CAGSEERGGYGYTF. The CDR3 bases are TGTGCCGGCAGCGAGGAGAGGGGCGGCTATGGCTACACCTTC.

The chain has TRBV20-1 and TRBJ2-5; no definite D call. V lost 4 bases and J lost 5, with 14 bases in between. The V gene's germline CDR1 is DFQATT and CDR2 SNEGSKA (reference sequence). There are 13 residues in the CDR3. The CDR3 loop reads CSANFLIMETQYF. CDR3 DNA: TGCAGTGCTAACTTTTTAATTATGGAGACCCAGTACTTC.

This clonotype has only a few counts. J is TRBJ2-7 and V is TRBV4-2; D not resolved. The germline V gene encodes CDR1 LGHNA and CDR2 YNFKEQ. The CDR3 length is 14 residues. V lost 0 bases and J lost 2, with 8 bases in between. The DNA for the CDR3 is TGTGCCAGCAGCCAAGAGTGGCAGACCTACGAGCAGTACTTC. Encoded protein: CASSQEWQTYEQYF.

J is TRBJ1-6 and V is TRBV3-1; D ambiguous. V was shortened by 4 bases and J by 10 bases, with 8 bases between the two germline ends. This CDR3 comprises 12 residues. Germline CDR1 LGHDT, CDR2 YNNKEL (reference sequence). The CDR3: CASSPVGSPLHF. CDR3 bases: TGTGCCAGCAGCCCCGTGGGCTCACCCCTCCACTTT.

V and J are TRBV7-2 and TRBJ2-7; 8 nucleotides align to TRBD1. The CDR3 consists of 15 residues. Trimming removed 0 bases from V and 6 bases from J; junction bases left unmatched: 7. Germline-derived CDR1 and CDR2 are SGHTA and FQGNSA. This chain's CDR3 is CTSSLAKDRVSEQYF. The CDR3 DNA is TGTACCAGCAGCTTAGCAAAGGACAGGGTTTCCGAGCAGTACTTC. The whole variable domain, remainder taken from reference TRBV7-2 and TRBJ2-7, is GAGVSQSPSNKVTEKGKDVELRCDPISGHTALYWYRQSLGQGLEFLIYFQGNSAPDKSGLPSDRFSAERTGGSVSTLTIQRTQQEDSAVYLCTSSLAKDRVSEQYFGPGTRLTVT.